The 15 T cell receptor beta chains below come from one sample, sequenced in a study of blood T cell repertoires in COVID-19. The data were produced by immunoSEQ multiplex PCR, yet TCRdb's version contains in-frame clones alone and is incomplete. In the table there are fewer than 200,000 clones, roughly four fifths of which are singletons. Source material: peripheral blood. The receptor set was obtained from a woman aged 65 to 85 with COVID-19, enrolled during active disease.

The chain links TRBV7-9 to TRBJ1-2; TRBD1 agrees at 7 bases. V lost 3 bases and J lost 8; bases outside the gene matches: 3. The CDR3 is 12 amino acids. The germline V gene encodes CDR1 SEHNR and CDR2 FQNEAQ (reference sequence). CDR3 in DNA: TGTGCCAGCAGCTTGCCGGGACAGGGCTACACCTTC. Its translation is CASSLPGQGYTF.

The chain uses TRBV11-2 and TRBJ1-5; TRBD1 matches at 7 bases. V trimming: 4 bases; J trimming: 3 bases; junction bases outside the gene matches: 3. Germline V gene data show CDR1 as SGHAT and CDR2 as FQNNGV. The CDR3 totals 14 residues. The DNA for the CDR3 is TGTGCCAGCAGCTCGACAGGGTACAATCAGCCCCAGCATTTT. Protein sequence: CASSSTGYNQPQHF. Full variable domain (remainder filled in from reference TRBV11-2 and TRBJ1-5): EAGVAQSPRYKIIEKRQSVAFWCNPISGHATLYWYQQILGQGPKLLIQFQNNGVVDDSQLPKDRFSAERLKGVDSTLKIQPAKLEDSAVYLCASSSTGYNQPQHFGDGTRLSIL.

The sample holds a few counts of this clone. V gene TRBV19 combines with J gene TRBJ1-5; D gene uncertain. The CDR3 is made up of 14 amino acids. V was cut by 4 bases and J by 5 bases, with 12 bases left in between. Per germline, CDR1 LNHDA and CDR2 SQIVND (reference sequence). The CDR3 region is CASSTAGNYQPQHF. CDR3 nucleotide sequence: TGTGCCAGTAGTACTGCAGGAAATTATCAGCCCCAGCATTTT.

The chain couples TRBV10-2 to TRBJ2-7, with 7 bases identical to TRBD2. CDR1 is WSHSY and CDR2 is SAAADI in the germline V gene. The CDR3 sequence is 14 residues long. Trimming at V came to 6 bases and at J to 3 bases, leaving 8 bases not matched to a gene. The CDR3 DNA follows: TGCGCCAGCAGGCCGGGACTACCCAACTACGAGCAGTACTTC. It codes for CASRPGLPNYEQYF.

This clone was observed a single time. This chain uses TRBV21-1 with TRBJ1-5; the table's D call, TRBD1, was not checked against the DNA. TRBV21-1 is an annotated pseudogene. The CDR3 is 17 amino acids. The CDR3 DNA reads TGTGCCAGCAGCAAGGGGGCAGGAGTGGTAAGCAATCAGCCCCAGCATTTT. It specifies CASSKGAGVVSNQPQHF.

CDR3 protein: CAWSGHRAVGEKLFF. The CDR3 DNA sequence: TGTGCCTGGAGTGGGCACAGGGCTGTGGGTGAAAAACTGTTTTTT. The rearrangement joins TRBV30 to TRBJ1-4, with D perhaps TRBD1 (6 bases). The V end was cut by 1 base, the J end by 7 bases, with 16 bases between. This CDR3 has 15 amino acids. Germline V gene data show CDR1 as GTSNPN and CDR2 as SVGIG (reference sequence).

J is TRBJ1-2 and V is TRBV10-1; the D gene is possibly TRBD1 (6 bases). Germline assignment: CDR1 WNHNN and CDR2 SYGVQD (reference sequence). Trimming stripped 7 bases from V and 6 bases from J, with 21 bases between. This CDR3 has 15 residues. CDR3 residues: CASTLTLGQRNGYTF. DNA for the CDR3: TGCGCCAGCACCTTAACCCTCGGACAGCGTAATGGCTACACCTTC.

The CDR3 region has the DNA TGTGCCAGCAGTCAAGGGGGCCACTACGAGCAGTACTTC. Its translation: CASSQGGHYEQYF. The chain recombines TRBV7-9 with TRBJ2-7; 7 bases are shared with TRBD1. In germline, CDR1 is SEHNR, CDR2 FQNEAQ (reference sequence). This CDR3 region has 13 residues. The V and J ends lost 6 bases and 3 bases, in that order; junction bases with no gene match: 5.

The chain has TRBV15 and TRBJ2-1, with 11 nucleotides matching TRBD2. CDR1 is LNHNV, CDR2 YYDKDF, per germline (reference sequence). Trimming at V came to 4 bases and at J to 4 bases, leaving 9 bases not matched to a gene. This CDR3 has 17 residues. CDR3 sequence: CATSIAPTSGMYNEQFF. The CDR3 coding sequence is TGTGCCACCAGCATAGCCCCGACTAGCGGGATGTACAATGAGCAGTTCTTC.

The rearrangement links TRBV30 to TRBJ1-5; TRBD1 agrees at 7 bases. CDR3 length: 12 amino acids. V gave up 5 bases and J gave up 3 bases; unmatched junction bases: 1. Germline V gives CDR1 GTSNPN, CDR2 SVGIG (reference sequence). CDR3 amino acids: CAWDRDNQPQHF. In DNA form, the CDR3 reads TGTGCCTGGGACAGGGACAATCAGCCCCAGCATTTT.

This clone was picked up one time. The chain links TRBV9 to TRBJ1-1, with 9 bases identical to TRBD1. CDR3 length equals 13 residues. CDR1 and CDR2 (germline): SGDLS, YYNGEE. The trim removed 4 bases at V and 8 bases at J, leaving 6 bases unmatched. In DNA, the CDR3 is TGTGCCAGCAGCAATACAGGGGGCAGAGAAGCTTTCTTT. Its protein product is CASSNTGGREAFF.

V usage is TRBV6-5 and J usage is TRBJ2-7; possibly TRBD2 for D (6 bases). This CDR3 has 15 amino acids. The V and J ends lost 6 bases and 1 base respectively, with 16 bases between them. Germline values: CDR1 MNHEY, CDR2 SVGAGI. The CDR3 DNA reads as TGTGCCAGCAGAGCATGGCGGGGTCGTTCCTACGAGCAGTACTTC. This translates into CASRAWRGRSYEQYF.

This clone was observed a single time. The V call is TRBV4-2, the J call TRBJ1-2, with 9 positions matching TRBD1. CDR1 and CDR2 (germline): LGHNA, YNFKEQ. The CDR3 contains 17 residues. Losses at the gene ends were 1 base for V and 1 base for J; bases not matched to a gene: 7. The CDR3 region has the DNA TGTGCCAGCAGCCAAGGTGGGACAGGGACCTTTAACTATGGCTACACCTTC. This encodes CASSQGGTGTFNYGYTF.

CDR3 amino acids: CASSHRRQGIYNEQFF. The CDR3 DNA reads as TGTGCCAGCAGCCATCGACGACAGGGTATTTACAATGAGCAGTTCTTC. The chain joins TRBV7-9 to TRBJ2-1, with TRBD1 matching 7 bases. The J segment lost 4 bases and the V segment lost 5 bases, leaving 11 bases of the junction unmatched. This CDR3 has 16 amino acids. The germline V gene has CDR1 SEHNR and CDR2 FQNEAQ (reference sequence).

The chain carries TRBV27 and TRBJ2-1; 11 bases match TRBD2. V dropped 2 bases and J dropped 7; count of bases not matched to a gene: 7. Germline V gene data show CDR1 as MNHEY and CDR2 as SMNVEV (reference sequence). The CDR3 sequence is 16 residues long. CDR3 bases: TGTGCCAGCAGTTTAGTCAGACTAGCGGGAATGAATGAGCAGTTCTTC. It codes for CASSLVRLAGMNEQFF.